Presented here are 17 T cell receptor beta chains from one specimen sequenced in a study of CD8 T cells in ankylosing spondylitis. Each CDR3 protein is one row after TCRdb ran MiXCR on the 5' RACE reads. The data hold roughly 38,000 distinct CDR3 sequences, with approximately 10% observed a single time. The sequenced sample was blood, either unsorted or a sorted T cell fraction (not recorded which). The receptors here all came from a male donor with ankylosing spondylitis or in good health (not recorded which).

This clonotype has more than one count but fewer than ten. CDR3 sequence (DNA): TGTGCCAGCAGCTTTACAGGGGACAGCACTGAAGCTTTCTTT. Its protein is CASSFTGDSTEAFF. This sequence joins TRBV7-3 and TRBJ1-1; 7 nucleotides match TRBD1. The length of the CDR3 is 14 residues. Germline assignment: CDR1 SGHTA and CDR2 FQGTGA. V lost 3 bases to trimming and J lost 4 bases; unmatched junction nucleotides: 5.

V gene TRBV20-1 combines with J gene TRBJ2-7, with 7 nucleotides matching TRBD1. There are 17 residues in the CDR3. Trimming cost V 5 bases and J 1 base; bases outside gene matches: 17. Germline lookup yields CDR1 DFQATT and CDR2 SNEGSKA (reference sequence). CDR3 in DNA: TGCAGTGCTCAAGGGGGCGCGCCCCTCATTATTTCCTACGAGCAGTACTTC. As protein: CSAQGGAPLIISYEQYF.

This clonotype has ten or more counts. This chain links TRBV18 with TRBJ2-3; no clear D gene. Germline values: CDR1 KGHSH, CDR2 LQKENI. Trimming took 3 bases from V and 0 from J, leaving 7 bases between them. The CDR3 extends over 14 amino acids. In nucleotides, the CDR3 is TGTGCCAGCTCACCCGGGTTTAGCACAGATACGCAGTATTTT. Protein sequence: CASSPGFSTDTQYF.

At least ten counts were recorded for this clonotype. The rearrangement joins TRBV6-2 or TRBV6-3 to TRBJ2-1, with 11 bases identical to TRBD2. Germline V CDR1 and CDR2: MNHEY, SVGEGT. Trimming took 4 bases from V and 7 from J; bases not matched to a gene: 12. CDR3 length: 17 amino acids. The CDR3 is CASSFPSGRKPLNEQFF. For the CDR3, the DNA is TGTGCCAGCAGTTTTCCTAGCGGGAGGAAACCTTTGAATGAGCAGTTCTTC.

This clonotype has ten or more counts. This CDR3 reads CASSFTGFNTYEQYF. CDR3 coding DNA: TGTGCCAGCAGCTTTACAGGGTTTAACACCTACGAGCAGTACTTC. The chain is built from TRBV5-4 and TRBJ2-7; D might be TRBD1 (6 bases). The germline gives CDR1 SGHNT, CDR2 YYREEE (reference sequence). The CDR3 sequence is 15 residues long. Trimming cost V 2 bases and J 2 bases, with 14 bases left between them.

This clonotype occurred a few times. Here the CDR3 DNA reads TGTGCCAGCAGCTCCGGGACGGCGGGGACCCAGTACTTC. Its protein product is CASSSGTAGTQYF. This rearrangement joins TRBV5-6 to TRBJ2-5; D is tentatively TRBD1 or TRBD2 (5 bases each). The CDR3 is 13 amino acids. Germline CDR1 reads SGHDT; CDR2 reads YYEEEE. V shed 3 bases and J shed 7 bases, with 13 bases lying between them.

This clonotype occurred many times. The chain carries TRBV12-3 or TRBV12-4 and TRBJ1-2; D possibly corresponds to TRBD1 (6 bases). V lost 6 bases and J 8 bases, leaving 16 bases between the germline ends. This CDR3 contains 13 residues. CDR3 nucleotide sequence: TGTGCCAGCAGCCCAGGGTCAGGGGACGGCTACACCTTC. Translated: CASSPGSGDGYTF.

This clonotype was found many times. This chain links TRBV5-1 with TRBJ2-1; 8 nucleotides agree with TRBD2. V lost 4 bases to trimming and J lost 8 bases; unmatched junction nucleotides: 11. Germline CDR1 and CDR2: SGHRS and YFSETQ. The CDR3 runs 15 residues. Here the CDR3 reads CASSTPGTRGDEQFF. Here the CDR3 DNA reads TGCGCCAGCAGCACACCCGGGACTAGAGGCGATGAGCAGTTCTTC.

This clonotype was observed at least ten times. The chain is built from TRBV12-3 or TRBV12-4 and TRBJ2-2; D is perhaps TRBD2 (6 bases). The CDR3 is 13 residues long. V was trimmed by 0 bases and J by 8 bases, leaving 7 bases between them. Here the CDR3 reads CASSLARGGELFF. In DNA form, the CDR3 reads TGTGCCAGCAGTTTAGCGCGGGGAGGGGAGCTGTTTTTT.

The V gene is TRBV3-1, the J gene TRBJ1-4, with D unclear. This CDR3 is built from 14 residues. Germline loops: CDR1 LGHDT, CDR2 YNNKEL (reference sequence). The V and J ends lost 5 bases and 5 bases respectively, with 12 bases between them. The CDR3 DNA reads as TGTGCCAGCAGCTTGGCGAAGGGAAATGAAAAACTGTTTTTT. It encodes CASSLAKGNEKLFF.

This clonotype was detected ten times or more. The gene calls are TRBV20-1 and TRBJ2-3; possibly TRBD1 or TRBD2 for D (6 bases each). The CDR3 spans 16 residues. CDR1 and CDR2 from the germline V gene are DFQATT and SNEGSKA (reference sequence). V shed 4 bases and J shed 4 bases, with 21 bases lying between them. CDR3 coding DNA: TGCAGTGCTACACTACTGGGCGGAGGGGGAGCAGATACGCAGTATTTT. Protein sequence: CSATLLGGGGADTQYF.

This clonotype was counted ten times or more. CDR3 amino acids: CASSVIAGGPLNEQFF. The CDR3 region has the DNA TGTGCCAGCAGTGTCATAGCGGGAGGGCCCCTCAATGAGCAGTTCTTC. The chain joins TRBV2 to TRBJ2-1; 11 nucleotides match TRBD2. Germline loops: CDR1 SNHLY, CDR2 FYNNEI. Unmatched junction bases numbered 8, after V lost 4 bases and J lost 6 bases. This CDR3 has 16 residues. Drawing the rest from reference TRBV2 and TRBJ2-1, the complete variable domain is EPEVTQTPSHQVTQMGQEVILRCVPISNHLYFYWYRQILGQKVEFLVSFYNNEISEKSEIFDDQFSVERPDGSNFTLKIRSTKLEDSAMYFCASSVIAGGPLNEQFFGPGTRLTVL.

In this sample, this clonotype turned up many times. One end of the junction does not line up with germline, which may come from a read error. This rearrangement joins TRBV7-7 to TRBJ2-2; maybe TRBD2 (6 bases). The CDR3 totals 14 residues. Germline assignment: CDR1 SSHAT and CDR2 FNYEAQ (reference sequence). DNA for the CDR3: TGTGCTAGCAGCTTAGCGGTGCAAACCGGGGAGCTGTTTTTT. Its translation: CASSLAVQTGELFF.

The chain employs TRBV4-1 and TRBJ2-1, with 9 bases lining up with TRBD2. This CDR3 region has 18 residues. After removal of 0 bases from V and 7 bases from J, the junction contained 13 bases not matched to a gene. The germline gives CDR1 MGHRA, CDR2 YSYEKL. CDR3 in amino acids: CASSQDQDSGSLRNEQFF. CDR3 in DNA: TGCGCCAGCAGCCAAGATCAGGATAGCGGGAGTTTAAGGAATGAGCAGTTCTTC.

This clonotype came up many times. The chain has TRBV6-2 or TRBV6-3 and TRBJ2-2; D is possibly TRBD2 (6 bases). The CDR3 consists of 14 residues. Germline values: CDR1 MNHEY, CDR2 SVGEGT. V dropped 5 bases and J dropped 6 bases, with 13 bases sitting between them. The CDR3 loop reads CASSRLASAGELFF. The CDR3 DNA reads TGTGCCAGCAGTCGTCTAGCGTCCGCCGGGGAGCTGTTTTTT.

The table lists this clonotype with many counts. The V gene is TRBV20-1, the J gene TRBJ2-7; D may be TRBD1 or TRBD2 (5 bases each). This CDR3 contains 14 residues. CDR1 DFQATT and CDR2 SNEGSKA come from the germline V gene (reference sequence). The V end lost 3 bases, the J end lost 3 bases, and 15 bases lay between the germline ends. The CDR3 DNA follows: TGCAGTGCTAGGGACGGGACGGAACACTACGAGCAGTACTTC. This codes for CSARDGTEHYEQYF.

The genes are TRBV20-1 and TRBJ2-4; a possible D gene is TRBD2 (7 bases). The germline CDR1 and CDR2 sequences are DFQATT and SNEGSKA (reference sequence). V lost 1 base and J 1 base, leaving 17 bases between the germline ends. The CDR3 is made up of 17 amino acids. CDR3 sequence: CSARGGGGGSAKNIQYF. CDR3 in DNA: TGCAGTGCTAGAGGGGGGGGCGGCGGCAGCGCCAAAAACATTCAGTACTTC.